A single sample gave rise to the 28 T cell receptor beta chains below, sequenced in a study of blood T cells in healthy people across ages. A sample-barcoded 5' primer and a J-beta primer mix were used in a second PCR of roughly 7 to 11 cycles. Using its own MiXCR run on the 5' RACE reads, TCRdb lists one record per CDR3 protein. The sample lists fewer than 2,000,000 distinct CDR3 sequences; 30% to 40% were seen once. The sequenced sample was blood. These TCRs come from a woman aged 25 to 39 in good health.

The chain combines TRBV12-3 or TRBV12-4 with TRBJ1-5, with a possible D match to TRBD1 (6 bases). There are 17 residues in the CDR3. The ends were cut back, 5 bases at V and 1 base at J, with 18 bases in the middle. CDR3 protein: CASSRQAGRRSNQPQHF. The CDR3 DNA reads TGTGCCAGCAGTCGACAGGCAGGCCGAAGGAGCAATCAGCCCCAGCATTTT.

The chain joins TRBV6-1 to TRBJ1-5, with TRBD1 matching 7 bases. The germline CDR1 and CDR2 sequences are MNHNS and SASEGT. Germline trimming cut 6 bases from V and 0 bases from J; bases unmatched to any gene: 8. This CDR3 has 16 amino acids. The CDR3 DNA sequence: TGTGCCAGCAGCTCACAGGGGTCCTATAGCAATCAGCCCCAGCATTTT. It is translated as CASSSQGSYSNQPQHF.

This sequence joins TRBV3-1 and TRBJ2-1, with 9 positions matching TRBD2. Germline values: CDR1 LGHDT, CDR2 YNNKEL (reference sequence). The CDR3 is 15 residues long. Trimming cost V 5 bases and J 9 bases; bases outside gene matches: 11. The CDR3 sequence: CASSSGSGRRSEQFF. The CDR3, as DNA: TGTGCCAGCAGCTCAGGGAGCGGGAGGAGGAGTGAGCAGTTCTTC.

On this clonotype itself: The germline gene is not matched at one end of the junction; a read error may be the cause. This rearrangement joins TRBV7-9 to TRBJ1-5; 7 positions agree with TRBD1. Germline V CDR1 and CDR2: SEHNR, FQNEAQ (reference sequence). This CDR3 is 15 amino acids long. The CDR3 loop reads CASSLGDSLNQSQHF. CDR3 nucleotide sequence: TGTGCCAGCAGCTTAGGGGACAGCCTCAATCAGTCCCAGCATTTT.

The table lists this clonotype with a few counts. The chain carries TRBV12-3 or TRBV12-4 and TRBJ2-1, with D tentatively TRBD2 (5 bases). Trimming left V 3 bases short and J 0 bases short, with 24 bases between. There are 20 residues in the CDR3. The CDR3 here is CASSLRVWVQDISSYNEQFF. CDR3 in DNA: TGTGCCAGCAGTTTGAGGGTGTGGGTCCAGGATATAAGCTCCTACAATGAGCAGTTCTTC.

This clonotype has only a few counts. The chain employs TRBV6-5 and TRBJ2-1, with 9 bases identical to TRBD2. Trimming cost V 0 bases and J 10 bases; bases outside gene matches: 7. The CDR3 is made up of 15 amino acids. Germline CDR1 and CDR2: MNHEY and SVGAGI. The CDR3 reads CASSYSTLAGNEQFF. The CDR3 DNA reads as TGTGCCAGCAGTTACTCTACACTAGCGGGCAACGAGCAGTTCTTC.

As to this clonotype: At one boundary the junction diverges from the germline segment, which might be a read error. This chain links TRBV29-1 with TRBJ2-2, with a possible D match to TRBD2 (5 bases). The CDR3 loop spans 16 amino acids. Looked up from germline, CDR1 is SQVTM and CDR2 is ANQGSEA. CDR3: CSVEGLGERYTGELFF. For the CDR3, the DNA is TGCAGCGTTGAAGGGTTAGGTGAGCGGTACACCGGGGAGTTGTTTTTT.

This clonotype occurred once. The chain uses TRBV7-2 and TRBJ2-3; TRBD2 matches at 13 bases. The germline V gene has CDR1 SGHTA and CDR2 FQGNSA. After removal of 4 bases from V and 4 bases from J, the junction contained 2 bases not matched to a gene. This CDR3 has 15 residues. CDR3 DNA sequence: TGTGCCAGCAGCTGGACTAGCGGGGGTTCAGATACGCAGTATTTT. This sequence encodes CASSWTSGGSDTQYF.

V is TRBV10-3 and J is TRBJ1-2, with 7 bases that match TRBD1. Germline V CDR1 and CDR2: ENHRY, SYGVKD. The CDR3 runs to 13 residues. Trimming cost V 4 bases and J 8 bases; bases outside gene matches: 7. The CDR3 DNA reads TGTGCCATCAGTGCTACAGGGGACGGGGGCTACACCTTC. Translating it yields CAISATGDGGYTF.

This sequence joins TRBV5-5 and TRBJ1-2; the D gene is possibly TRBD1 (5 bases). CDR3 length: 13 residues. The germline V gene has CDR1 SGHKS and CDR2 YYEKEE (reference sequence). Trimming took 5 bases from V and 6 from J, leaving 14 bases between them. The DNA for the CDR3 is TGTGCCAGCAGTTTCAGGGAGTGGGATGGCTACACCTTC. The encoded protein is CASSFREWDGYTF.

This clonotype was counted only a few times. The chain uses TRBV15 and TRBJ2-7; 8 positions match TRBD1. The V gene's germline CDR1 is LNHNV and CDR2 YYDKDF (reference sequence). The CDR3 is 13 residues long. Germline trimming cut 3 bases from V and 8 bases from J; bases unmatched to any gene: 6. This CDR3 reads CATSSPGQGQQYF. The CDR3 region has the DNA TGTGCCACCAGCAGTCCTGGACAGGGCCAGCAGTACTTC.

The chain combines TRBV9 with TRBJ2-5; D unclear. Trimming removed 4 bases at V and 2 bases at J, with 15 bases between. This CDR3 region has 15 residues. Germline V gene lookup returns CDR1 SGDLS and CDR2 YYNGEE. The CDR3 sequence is CASSRDMGKQETQYF. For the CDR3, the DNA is TGTGCCAGCAGCCGTGATATGGGAAAACAAGAGACCCAGTACTTC.

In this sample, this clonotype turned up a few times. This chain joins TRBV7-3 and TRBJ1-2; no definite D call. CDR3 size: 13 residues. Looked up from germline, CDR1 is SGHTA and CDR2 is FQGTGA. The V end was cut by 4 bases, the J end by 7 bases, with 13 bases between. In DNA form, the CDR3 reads TGTGCCAGCAGCTCGACCCCCGGGGTTGGCTACACCTTC. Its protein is CASSSTPGVGYTF. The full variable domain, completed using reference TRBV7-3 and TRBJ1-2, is GAGVSQTPSNKVTEKGKYVELRCDPISGHTALYWYRQSLGQGPEFLIYFQGTGAADDSGLPNDRFFAVRPEGSVSTLKIQRTERGDSAVYLCASSSTPGVGYTFGSGTRLTVV.

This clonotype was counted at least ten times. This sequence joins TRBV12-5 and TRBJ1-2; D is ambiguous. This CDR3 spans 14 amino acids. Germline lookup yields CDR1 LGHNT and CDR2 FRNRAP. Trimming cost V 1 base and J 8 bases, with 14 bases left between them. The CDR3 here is CASGLGQGLGGYTF. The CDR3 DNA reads TGTGCTAGTGGTTTGGGCCAAGGGCTTGGGGGCTACACCTTC.

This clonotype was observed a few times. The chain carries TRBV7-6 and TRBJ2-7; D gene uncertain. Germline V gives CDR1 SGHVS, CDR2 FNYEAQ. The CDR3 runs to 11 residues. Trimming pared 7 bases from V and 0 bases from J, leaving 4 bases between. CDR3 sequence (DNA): TGTGCCAGCACGAACTCCTACGAGCAGTACTTC. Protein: CASTNSYEQYF. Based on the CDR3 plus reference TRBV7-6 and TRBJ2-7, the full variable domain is GAGVSQSPRYKVTKRGQDVALRCDPISGHVSLYWYRQALGQGPEFLTYFNYEAQQDKSGLPNDRFSAERPEGSISTLTIQRTEQRDSAMYRCASTNSYEQYFGPGTRLTVT.

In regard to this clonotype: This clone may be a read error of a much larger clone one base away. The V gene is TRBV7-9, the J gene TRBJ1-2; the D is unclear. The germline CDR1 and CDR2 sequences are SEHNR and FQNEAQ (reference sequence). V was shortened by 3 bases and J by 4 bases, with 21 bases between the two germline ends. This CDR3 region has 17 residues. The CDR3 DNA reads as TGTGCCAGCAGCTTGACCAGCCCCCCAGGACGGTCCTATGGCTACACCTTC. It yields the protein CASSLTSPPGRSYGYTF.

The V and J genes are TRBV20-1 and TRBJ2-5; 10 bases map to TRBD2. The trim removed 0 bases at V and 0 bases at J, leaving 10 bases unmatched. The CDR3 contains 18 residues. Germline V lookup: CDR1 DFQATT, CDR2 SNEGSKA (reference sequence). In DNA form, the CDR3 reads TGCAGTGCTAGAGATCTCCACAAGGGACTAGCGAACCAAGAGACCCAGTACTTC. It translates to CSARDLHKGLANQETQYF.

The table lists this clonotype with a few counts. CDR3 region: CASSSEGGPAQYF. The CDR3 coding sequence is TGCGCCAGCAGCTCAGAGGGGGGCCCAGCGCAGTATTTT. V and J are TRBV5-1 and TRBJ2-3; D tentatively reads TRBD1 or TRBD2 (6 bases each). Germline V gene data show CDR1 as SGHRS and CDR2 as YFSETQ. The CDR3 is 13 amino acids. Trimming removed 3 bases at V and 10 bases at J, with 15 bases between.

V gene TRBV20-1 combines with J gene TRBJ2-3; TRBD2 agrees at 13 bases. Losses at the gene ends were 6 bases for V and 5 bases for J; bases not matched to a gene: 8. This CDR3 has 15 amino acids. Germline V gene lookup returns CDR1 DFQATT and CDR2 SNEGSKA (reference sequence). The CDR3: CSARTSGRVGDTQYF. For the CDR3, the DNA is TGCAGTGCCAGAACTAGCGGGAGGGTCGGAGATACGCAGTATTTT.

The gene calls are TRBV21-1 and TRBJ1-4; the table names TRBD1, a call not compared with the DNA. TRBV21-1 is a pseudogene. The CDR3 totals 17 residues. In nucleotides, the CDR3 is TGTGCCAGCAGCACTGACAGGGGCGATGCAACTAATGAAAAACTGTTTTTT. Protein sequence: CASSTDRGDATNEKLFF.

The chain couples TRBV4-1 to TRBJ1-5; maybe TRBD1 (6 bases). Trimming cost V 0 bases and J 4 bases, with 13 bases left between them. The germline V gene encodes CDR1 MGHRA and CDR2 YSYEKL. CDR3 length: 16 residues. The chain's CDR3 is CASSQEVGQTNQPQHF. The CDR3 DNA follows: TGCGCCAGCAGCCAAGAGGTCGGACAGACTAATCAGCCCCAGCATTTT.

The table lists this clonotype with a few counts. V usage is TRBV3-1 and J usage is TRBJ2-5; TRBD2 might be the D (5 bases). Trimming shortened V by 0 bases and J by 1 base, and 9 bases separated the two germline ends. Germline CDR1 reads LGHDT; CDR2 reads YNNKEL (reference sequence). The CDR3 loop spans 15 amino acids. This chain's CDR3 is CASSQEAAVQETQYF. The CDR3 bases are TGTGCCAGCAGCCAAGAAGCGGCGGTCCAAGAGACCCAGTACTTC.

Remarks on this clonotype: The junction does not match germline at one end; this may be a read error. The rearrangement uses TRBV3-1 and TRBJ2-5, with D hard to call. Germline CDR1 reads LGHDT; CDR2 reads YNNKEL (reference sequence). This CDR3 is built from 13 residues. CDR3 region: CASSQGILETQYF. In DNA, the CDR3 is TGCGCCAGCAGCCAAGGTATCTTGGAGACCCAGTACTTC.

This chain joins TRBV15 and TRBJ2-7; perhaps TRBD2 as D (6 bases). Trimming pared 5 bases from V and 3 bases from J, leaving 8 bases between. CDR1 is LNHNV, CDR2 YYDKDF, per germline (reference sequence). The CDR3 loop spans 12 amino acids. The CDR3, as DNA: TGTGCCACCAGCGGGGGAGGCTACGAGCAGTACTTC. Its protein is CATSGGGYEQYF.

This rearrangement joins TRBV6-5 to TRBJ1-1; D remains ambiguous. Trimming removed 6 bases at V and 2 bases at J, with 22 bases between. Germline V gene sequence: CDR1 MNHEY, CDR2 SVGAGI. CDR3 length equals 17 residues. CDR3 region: CASRFSTMPNINTEAFF. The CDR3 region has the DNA TGTGCCAGCAGATTCTCTACCATGCCGAATATTAACACTGAAGCTTTCTTT.

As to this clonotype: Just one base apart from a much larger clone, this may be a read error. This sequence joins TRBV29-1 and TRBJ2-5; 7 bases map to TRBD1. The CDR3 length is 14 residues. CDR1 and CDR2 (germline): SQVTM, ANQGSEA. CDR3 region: CSVEEGTAEETRYF. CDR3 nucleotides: TGCAGCGTTGAAGAAGGGACAGCCGAAGAGACCCGGTACTTC.

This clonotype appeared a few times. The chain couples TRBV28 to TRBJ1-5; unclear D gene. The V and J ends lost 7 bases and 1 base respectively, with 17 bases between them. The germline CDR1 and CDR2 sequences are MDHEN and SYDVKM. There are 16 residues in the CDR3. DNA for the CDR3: TGTGCCAGCACCCTTTCGTGGGCGGGGAGCAATCAGCCCCAGCATTTT. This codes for CASTLSWAGSNQPQHF.

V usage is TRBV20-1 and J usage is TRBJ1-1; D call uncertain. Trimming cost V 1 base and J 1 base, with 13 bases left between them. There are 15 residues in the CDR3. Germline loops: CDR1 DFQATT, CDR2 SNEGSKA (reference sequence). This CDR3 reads CSARAPRAGNTEAFF. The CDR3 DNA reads TGCAGTGCTAGAGCCCCTAGGGCGGGGAACACTGAAGCTTTCTTT.